Listed here is a single TCR beta chain. This record comes from a study of OX40 agonist ivuxolimab in advanced cancers. Study-level background: An agonistic human IgG2 monoclonal antibody against OX40 (CD134) was given. Mean age around 64 years, range about 20 to 79; approximately 80% male. Dose-escalation cases comprised hepatocellular carcinoma, melanoma, renal cell or head and neck cancer.

Clones were sequenced by immunoSEQ multiplex PCR, and TCRdb holds only the in-frame ones, with some missing. Here the sample spans 66,000 or so clones, around 85% being singletons. This TCR was recovered from an adult with an advanced solid tumor such as melanoma, head and neck, liver or kidney cancer. Sample: CD4+ or CD8+ T cells sorted from blood, taken in a trial of the OX40 agonist ivuxolimab.

The chain's CDR3 is CASSFYRVVPSYEQYF. CDR3 in DNA: TGTGCCAGCAGTTTTTACAGGGTGGTCCCTTCCTACGAGCAGTACTTC. This chain uses TRBV28 with TRBJ2-7; possibly TRBD1 for D (6 bases). V was shortened by 3 bases and J by 1 base, with 16 bases between the two germline ends. The CDR3 runs 16 residues. The V gene's germline CDR1 is MDHEN and CDR2 SYDVKM.